The rows below give T cell receptor beta chains drawn from one sample of a study of T-cell reconstitution after alpha-beta-depleted transplantation in children. TCRdb processed the PCR reads anew with MiXCR; each CDR3 protein has one entry. This sample has fewer than 500,000 distinct CDR3 sequences, with approximately 42% found just once. The material sequenced was PBMCs, taken before TCRalphabeta/CD19-depleted stem cell transplant. These receptors all come from a girl aged 2 to 10 with aplastic anemia, due to receive a stem cell transplant. The CDR3 runs from the conserved cysteine through the conserved F or W. The D gene is left open where the match is weak. Where a row states a size, it is once, few, many or the class of an expanded clone; other rows omit it.

CASSYFGLAGGLGELFF,TGTGCCAGCAGTTACTTCGGACTAGCGGGAGGGCTCGGGGAGCTGTTTTTT,TRBV6-2/TRBV6-3,TRBJ2-2,TRBD2,-
CASSLVTVRDEQYF,TGCGCCAGCAGCTTGGTGACAGTTCGGGACGAGCAGTACTTC,TRBV5-1,TRBJ2-7,-,-
CASSPITREATEAFF,TGTGCCAGCAGCCCAATTACCAGGGAGGCCACTGAAGCTTTCTTT,TRBV3-1,TRBJ1-1,-,-
CASSSGQGANNEQFF,TGCGCCAGCAGCTCGGGACAGGGGGCTAACAATGAGCAGTTCTTC,TRBV5-1,TRBJ2-1,TRBD1,many
CASSQEGSSYNEQFF,TGTGCCAGCAGCCAAGAGGGGAGCTCCTACAATGAGCAGTTCTTC,TRBV14,TRBJ2-1,-,many
CASSRRAGEQETQYF,TGTGCCAGCAGCCGCCGGGCGGGGGAACAAGAGACCCAGTACTTC,TRBV6-1,TRBJ2-5,TRBD2,-
CAISEKGSKGGYEQYF,TGTGCCATCAGTGAAAAAGGCTCCAAGGGAGGCTACGAGCAGTACTTC,TRBV10-3,TRBJ2-7,-,-
CASSYGGRKYF,TGTGCCAGCAGTTACGGCGGGAGGAAGTACTTC,TRBV6-5,TRBJ2-7,TRBD2,-
CASSLAVKLTSTDTQYF,TGTGCCAGCAGTTTAGCGGTTAAGTTAACAAGCACAGATACGCAGTATTTT,TRBV12-3/TRBV12-4,TRBJ2-3,-,many
CASSPGQTNEKLFF,TGTGCCAGCAGCCCGGGACAGACTAATGAAAAACTGTTTTTT,TRBV12-3/TRBV12-4,TRBJ1-4,TRBD1,many
CASSPPTSVNEQFF,TGCGCCAGCAGCCCACCGACTAGCGTCAATGAGCAGTTCTTC,TRBV4-3,TRBJ2-1,TRBD2,many
CSASSANTGELFF,TGCAGTGCTAGCAGCGCGAACACCGGGGAGCTGTTTTTT,TRBV20-1,TRBJ2-2,-,-
CASSLGPAKTQYF,TGTGCCAGCAGTTTAGGTCCAGCGAAGACCCAGTACTTC,TRBV12-3/TRBV12-4,TRBJ2-5,-,few
CASSYSLAGEQFF,TGTGCCAGCAGTTACTCTTTAGCCGGTGAGCAGTTCTTC,TRBV6-2/TRBV6-3,TRBJ2-1,-,-
CASSERETHYF,TGTGCCAGCAGTGAGCGAGAGACCCACTACTTC,TRBV25-1,TRBJ2-5,-,few
CASSSISTQTLGTDTQYF,TGTGCCAGCAGCTCCATCAGCACTCAAACATTGGGTACAGATACGCAGTATTTT,TRBV11-1,TRBJ2-3,-,-
CASTWTGGMPYEQYF,TGTGCCAGCACTTGGACAGGGGGCATGCCCTACGAGCAGTACTTC,TRBV6-4,TRBJ2-7,TRBD1,-
CSARDGGTSTYEQYF,TGCAGTGCTAGAGATGGAGGGACTAGCACCTACGAGCAGTACTTC,TRBV20-1,TRBJ2-7,TRBD2,-
CASSVTWATQYF,TGTGCCAGCTCTGTTACCTGGGCTACGCAGTATTTT,TRBV12-3/TRBV12-4,TRBJ2-3,-,-
CASSSMFPTGELFF,TGTGCCAGCAGTTCCATGTTTCCCACCGGGGAGCTGTTTTTT,TRBV12-3/TRBV12-4,TRBJ2-2,-,-
CSAPKRQRGGPYNEQFF,TGCAGTGCTCCTAAGAGACAGCGGGGGGGCCCCTACAATGAGCAGTTCTTC,TRBV20-1,TRBJ2-1,TRBD2,-
CASSSGQGWDTEAFF,TGCGCCAGCAGCTCGGGACAGGGATGGGACACTGAAGCTTTCTTT,TRBV5-1,TRBJ1-1,TRBD1,-
CASSAGGASYEQYF,TGCGCCAGCAGCGCCGGAGGGGCCTCCTACGAGCAGTACTTC,TRBV5-1,TRBJ2-7,-,few
CSATLLSGANVLTF,TGCAGTGCTACCCTGCTCTCTGGGGCCAACGTCCTGACTTTC,TRBV20-1,TRBJ2-6,-,-
CATSDPQETQYF,TGTGCCACCAGCGACCCCCAAGAGACCCAGTACTTC,TRBV24-1,TRBJ2-5,-,many
CASSLEGLAGSTDTQYF,TGCGCCAGCAGCTTGGAAGGGCTAGCGGGGAGCACAGATACGCAGTATTTT,TRBV5-1,TRBJ2-3,TRBD2,many
CASSGSRNEQFF,TGTGCCAGCAGCGGAAGCAGGAATGAGCAGTTCTTC,TRBV5-6,TRBJ2-1,-,-
CSVGTARTDTQYF,TGCAGCGTGGGGACAGCCCGCACAGATACGCAGTATTTT,TRBV29-1,TRBJ2-3,TRBD1,few
CASSLAASGGHTQYF,TGTGCCAGCAGCTTGGCCGCTAGCGGGGGGCATACGCAGTATTTT,TRBV5-6,TRBJ2-3,TRBD2,-
CSARDLLLAGGREQYF,TGCAGTGCTAGAGATCTTCTACTAGCGGGGGGAAGAGAGCAGTACTTC,TRBV20-1,TRBJ2-7,TRBD2,-
CASSPLGGGRAAYEQYF,TGTGCCAGCAGCCCCCTGGGAGGCGGGAGGGCCGCCTACGAGCAGTACTTC,TRBV7-9,TRBJ2-7,TRBD2,few
CASSLSSGTGANVLTF,TGCGCCAGCAGCTTGTCCTCCGGGACTGGGGCCAACGTCCTGACTTTC,TRBV5-1,TRBJ2-6,-,many
CASSQVGASAAKNIQYF,TGTGCCAGCAGCCAAGTAGGGGCCTCAGCAGCCAAAAACATTCAGTACTTC,TRBV4-2,TRBJ2-4,-,once
CASSLAAWPKGTQYF,TGTGCCAGCAGCTTGGCCGCCTGGCCCAAGGGAACGCAGTATTTT,TRBV5-6,TRBJ2-3,-,many
CASSSPEGLGGYTF,TGTGCCAGCAGCTCCCCGGAGGGTTTGGGTGGCTACACCTTC,TRBV7-9,TRBJ1-2,-,once
CSASGSAEETQYF,TGCAGTGCTAGCGGGAGCGCCGAAGAGACCCAGTACTTC,TRBV20-1,TRBJ2-5,-,-
CASSLGISGRADTQYF,TGTGCCAGCAGCTTAGGTATTAGCGGGAGGGCAGATACGCAGTATTTT,TRBV7-2,TRBJ2-3,TRBD2,-
CASSPGQGAVNEQFF,TGTGCCAGCAGCCCTGGGCAGGGGGCGGTGAATGAGCAGTTCTTC,TRBV5-5,TRBJ2-1,TRBD1,few
CASSLKKGSGNTIYF,TGTGCCAGCAGCTTAAAGAAAGGATCTGGAAACACCATATATTTT,TRBV7-2,TRBJ1-3,-,-